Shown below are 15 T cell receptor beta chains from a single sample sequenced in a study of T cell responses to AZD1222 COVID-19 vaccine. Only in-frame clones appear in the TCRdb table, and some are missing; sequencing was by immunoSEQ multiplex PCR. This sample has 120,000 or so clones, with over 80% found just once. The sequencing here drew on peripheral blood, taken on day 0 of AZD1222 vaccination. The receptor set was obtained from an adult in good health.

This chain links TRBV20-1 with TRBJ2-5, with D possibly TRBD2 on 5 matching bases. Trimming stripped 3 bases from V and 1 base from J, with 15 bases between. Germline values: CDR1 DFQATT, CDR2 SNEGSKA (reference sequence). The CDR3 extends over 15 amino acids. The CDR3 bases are TGCAGTGCTAGTTTGGCGGTCGGGGTCCAAGAGACCCAGTACTTC. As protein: CSASLAVGVQETQYF.

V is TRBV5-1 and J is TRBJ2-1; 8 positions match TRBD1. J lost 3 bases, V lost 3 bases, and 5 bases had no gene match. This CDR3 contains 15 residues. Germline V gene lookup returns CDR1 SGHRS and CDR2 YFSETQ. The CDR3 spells CASSYQGANYNEQFF. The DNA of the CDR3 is TGCGCCAGCAGCTATCAGGGGGCCAACTACAATGAGCAGTTCTTC.

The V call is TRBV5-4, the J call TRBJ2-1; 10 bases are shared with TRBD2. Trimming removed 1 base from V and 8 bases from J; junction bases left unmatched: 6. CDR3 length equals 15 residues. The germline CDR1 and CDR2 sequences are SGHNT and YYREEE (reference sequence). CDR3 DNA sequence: TGTGCCAGCAGCTTGAGTCTAGCGGGGGAGTATGAGCAGTTCTTC. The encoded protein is CASSLSLAGEYEQFF.

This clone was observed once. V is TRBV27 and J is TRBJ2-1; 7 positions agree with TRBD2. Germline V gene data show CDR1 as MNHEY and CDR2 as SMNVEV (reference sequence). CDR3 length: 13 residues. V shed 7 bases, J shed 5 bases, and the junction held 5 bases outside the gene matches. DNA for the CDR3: TGTGCCAGCACCTATCTAGCGGACAATGAGCAGTTCTTC. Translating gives CASTYLADNEQFF.

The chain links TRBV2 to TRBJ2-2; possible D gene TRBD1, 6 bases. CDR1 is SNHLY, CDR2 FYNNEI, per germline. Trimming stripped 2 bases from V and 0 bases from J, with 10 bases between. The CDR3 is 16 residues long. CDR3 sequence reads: CASSETGLPNTGELFF. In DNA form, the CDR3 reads TGTGCCAGCAGTGAAACAGGGCTCCCGAACACCGGGGAGCTGTTTTTT.

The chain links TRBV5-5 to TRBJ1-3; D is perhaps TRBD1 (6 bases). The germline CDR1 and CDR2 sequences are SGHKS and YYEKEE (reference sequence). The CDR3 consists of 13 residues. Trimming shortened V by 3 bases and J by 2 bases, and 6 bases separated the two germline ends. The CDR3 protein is CASSSGAGNTIYF. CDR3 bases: TGTGCCAGCAGCTCAGGGGCTGGAAACACCATATATTTT.

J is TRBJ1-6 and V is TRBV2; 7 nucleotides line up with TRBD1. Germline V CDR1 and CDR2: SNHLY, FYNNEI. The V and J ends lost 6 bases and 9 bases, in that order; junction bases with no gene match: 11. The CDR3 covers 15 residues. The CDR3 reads CASRSEGKGASPLHF. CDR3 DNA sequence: TGTGCCAGCAGATCGGAGGGGAAGGGGGCTTCACCCCTCCACTTT.

CDR3 protein: CASSLAIRAETQYF. CDR3 nucleotides: TGTGCCAGCAGCTTAGCGATCCGGGCCGAGACCCAGTACTTC. The chain is built from TRBV7-2 and TRBJ2-5; D gene ambiguous. Germline CDR1 SGHTA, CDR2 FQGNSA. V was shortened by 0 bases and J by 5 bases, with 10 bases between the two germline ends. The CDR3 is made up of 14 amino acids.

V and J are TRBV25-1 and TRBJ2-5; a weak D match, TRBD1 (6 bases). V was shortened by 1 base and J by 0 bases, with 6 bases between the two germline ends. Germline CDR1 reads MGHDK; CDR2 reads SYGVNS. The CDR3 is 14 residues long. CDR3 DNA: TGTGCCAGCAGTGAATGGACAGACCAAGAGACCCAGTACTTC. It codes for CASSEWTDQETQYF. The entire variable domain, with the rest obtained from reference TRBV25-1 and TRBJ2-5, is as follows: EADIYQTPRYLVIGTGKKITLECSQTMGHDKMYWYQQDPGMELHLIHYSYGVNSTEKGDLSSESTVSRIRTEHFPLTLESARPSHTSQYLCASSEWTDQETQYFGPGTRLLVL.

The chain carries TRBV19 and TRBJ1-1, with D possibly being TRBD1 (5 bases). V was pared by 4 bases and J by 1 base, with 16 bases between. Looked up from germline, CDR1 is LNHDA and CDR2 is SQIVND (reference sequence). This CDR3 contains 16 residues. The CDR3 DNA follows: TGTGCCAGTAGTACCAGCCGCGACAGTTCGAACACTGAAGCTTTCTTT. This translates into CASSTSRDSSNTEAFF.

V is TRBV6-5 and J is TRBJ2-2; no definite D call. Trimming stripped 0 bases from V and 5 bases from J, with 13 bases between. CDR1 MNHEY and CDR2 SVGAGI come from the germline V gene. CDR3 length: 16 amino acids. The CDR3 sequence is CASSYSSGGWTGELFF. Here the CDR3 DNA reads TGTGCCAGCAGTTACTCGTCCGGTGGGTGGACCGGGGAGCTGTTTTTT.

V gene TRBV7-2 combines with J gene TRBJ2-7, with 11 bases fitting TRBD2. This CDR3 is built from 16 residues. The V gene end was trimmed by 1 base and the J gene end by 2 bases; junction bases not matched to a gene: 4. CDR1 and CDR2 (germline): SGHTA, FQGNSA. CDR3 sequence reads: CASSLDSSGRAYEQYF. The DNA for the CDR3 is TGTGCCAGCAGCTTAGATAGTAGCGGGAGGGCCTACGAGCAGTACTTC. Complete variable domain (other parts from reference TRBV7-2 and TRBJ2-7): GAGVSQSPSNKVTEKGKDVELRCDPISGHTALYWYRQSLGQGLEFLIYFQGNSAPDKSGLPSDRFSAERTGGSVSTLTIQRTQQEDSAVYLCASSLDSSGRAYEQYFGPGTRLTVT.

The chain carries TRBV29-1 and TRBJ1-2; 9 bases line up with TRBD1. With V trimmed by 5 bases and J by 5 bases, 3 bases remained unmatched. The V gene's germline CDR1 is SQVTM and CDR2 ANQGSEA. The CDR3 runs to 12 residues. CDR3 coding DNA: TGCAGCGTTACAGGGGGCAGGTATGGCTACACCTTC. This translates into CSVTGGRYGYTF.

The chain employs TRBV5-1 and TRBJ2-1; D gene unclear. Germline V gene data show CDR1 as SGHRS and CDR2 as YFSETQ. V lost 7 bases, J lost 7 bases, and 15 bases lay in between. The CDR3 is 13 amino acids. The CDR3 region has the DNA TGCGCCAGCTGTCTCTTTTTGGGGAATGAGCAGTTCTTC. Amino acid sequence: CASCLFLGNEQFF.

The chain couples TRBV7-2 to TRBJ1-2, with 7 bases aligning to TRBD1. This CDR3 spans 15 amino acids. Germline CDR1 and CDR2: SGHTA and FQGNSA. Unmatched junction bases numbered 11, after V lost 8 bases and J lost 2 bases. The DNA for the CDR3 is TGTGCCAGCGCGACGCAGGGACAGCTGAACTATGGCTACACCTTC. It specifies CASATQGQLNYGYTF. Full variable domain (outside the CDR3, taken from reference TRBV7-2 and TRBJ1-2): GAGVSQSPSNKVTEKGKDVELRCDPISGHTALYWYRQSLGQGLEFLIYFQGNSAPDKSGLPSDRFSAERTGGSVSTLTIQRTQQEDSAVYLCASATQGQLNYGYTFGSGTRLTVV.